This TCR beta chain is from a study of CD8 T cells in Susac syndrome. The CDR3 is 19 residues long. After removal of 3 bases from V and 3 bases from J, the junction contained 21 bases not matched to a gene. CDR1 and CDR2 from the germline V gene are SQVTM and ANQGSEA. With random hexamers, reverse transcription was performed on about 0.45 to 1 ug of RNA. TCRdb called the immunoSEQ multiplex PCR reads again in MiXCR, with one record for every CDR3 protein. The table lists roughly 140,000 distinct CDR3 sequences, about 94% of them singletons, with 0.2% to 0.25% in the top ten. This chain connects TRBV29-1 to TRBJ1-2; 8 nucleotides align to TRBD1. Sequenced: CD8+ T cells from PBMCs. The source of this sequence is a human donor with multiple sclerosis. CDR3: CSVESSLVRDRRSYYGYTF. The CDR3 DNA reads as TGCAGCGTTGAGTCGTCTTTGGTCAGGGACAGGCGTTCCTACTATGGCTACACCTTC.